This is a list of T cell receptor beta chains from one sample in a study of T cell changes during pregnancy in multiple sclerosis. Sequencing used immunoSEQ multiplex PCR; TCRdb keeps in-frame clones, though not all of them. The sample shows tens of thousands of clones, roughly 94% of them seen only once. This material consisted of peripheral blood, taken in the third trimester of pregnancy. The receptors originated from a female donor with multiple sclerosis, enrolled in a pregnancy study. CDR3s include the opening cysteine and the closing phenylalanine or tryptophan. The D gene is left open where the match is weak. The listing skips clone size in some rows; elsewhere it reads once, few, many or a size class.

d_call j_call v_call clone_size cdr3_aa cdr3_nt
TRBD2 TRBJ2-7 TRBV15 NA CATSRGESGAYEQYF TGTGCCACCAGCAGAGGAGAAAGCGGGGCCTACGAGCAGTACTTC
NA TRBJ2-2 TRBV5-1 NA CASSSGEKVFF TGCGCCAGCAGCTCAGGGGAAAAGGTGTTTTTT
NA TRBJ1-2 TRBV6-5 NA CATSTVGGYTF TGTGCCACCTCGACAGTCGGAGGCTACACCTTC
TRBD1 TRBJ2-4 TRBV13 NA CASSLGGASGHIQYF TGTGCCAGCAGTCTAGGGGGCGCAAGTGGTCACATTCAGTACTTC
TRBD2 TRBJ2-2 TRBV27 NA CASSSPISGIANTGELFF TGTGCCAGCAGTTCCCCTATCAGCGGGATCGCGAACACCGGGGAGCTGTTTTTT
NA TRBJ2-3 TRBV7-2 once CASSLGRSAGSDTQYF TGTGCCAGCAGCTTAGGCCGATCCGCAGGGTCAGATACGCAGTATTTT
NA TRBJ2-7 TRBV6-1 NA CASSETGRANEQYF TGTGCCAGCAGTGAAACAGGCAGGGCCAACGAGCAGTACTTC
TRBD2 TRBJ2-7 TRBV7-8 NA CASSLEYNSGLAGAPLGEQYF TGTGCCAGCAGCTTAGAGTATAATTCGGGACTAGCGGGAGCCCCCTTAGGGGAGCAGTACTTC
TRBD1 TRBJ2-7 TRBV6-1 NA CASSEDTGTVYEQYF TGTGCCAGCAGTGAAGACACCGGGACAGTCTACGAGCAGTACTTC
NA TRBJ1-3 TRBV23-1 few CASRGGNCSGNTIYF TGCGCCAGCAGAGGAGGGAACTGCTCTGGAAACACCATATATTTT
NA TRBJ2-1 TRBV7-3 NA CASSRDSPEQFF TGTGCCAGCAGCCGTGACAGCCCCGAGCAGTTCTTC
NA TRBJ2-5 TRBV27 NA CASSSSGRRETQYF TGTGCCAGCAGTTCCTCAGGGCGGCGAGAGACCCAGTACTTC
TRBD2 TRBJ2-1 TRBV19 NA CASKALAGGSSYNEQFF TGTGCCAGTAAGGCACTAGCGGGAGGTAGCTCCTACAATGAGCAGTTCTTC
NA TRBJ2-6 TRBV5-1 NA CASSSSSFGRFSGANVLTF TGCGCCAGCAGCTCAAGTAGCTTTGGGAGGTTTTCTGGGGCCAACGTCCTGACTTTC
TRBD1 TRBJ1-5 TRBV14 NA CASSPRTGGNQPQHF TGTGCCAGCAGCCCTCGGACAGGGGGAAATCAGCCCCAGCATTTT
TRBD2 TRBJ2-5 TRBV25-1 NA CASSEGWGLAGGETQYF TGTGCCAGCAGTGAGGGGTGGGGACTAGCGGGGGGAGAGACCCAGTACTTC
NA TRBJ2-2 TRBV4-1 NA CASTFSDSLTGELFF TGCGCCAGCACCTTCTCGGACAGCCTTACCGGGGAGCTGTTTTTT
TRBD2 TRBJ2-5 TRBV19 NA CASRLAGETQYF TGTGCCAGCAGATTAGCGGGAGAGACCCAGTACTTC
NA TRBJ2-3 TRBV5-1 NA CASSPWQGSDTQYF TGCGCCAGCAGCCCTTGGCAGGGTTCAGATACGCAGTATTTT
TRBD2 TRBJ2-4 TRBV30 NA CASQASGQTDIQYF TGTGCCTCCCAGGCTAGCGGGCAGACGGACATTCAGTACTTC
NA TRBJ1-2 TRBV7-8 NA CASSLARQALYGYTF TGTGCCAGCAGCTTAGCTCGACAGGCACTGTATGGCTACACCTTC
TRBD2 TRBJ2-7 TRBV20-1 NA CSAWTRNEQYF TGCAGTGCTTGGACTAGGAACGAGCAGTACTTC
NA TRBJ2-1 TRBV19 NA CASSPPYGSFYNEQFF TGTGCCAGTAGTCCCCCATACGGGAGTTTCTACAATGAGCAGTTCTTC
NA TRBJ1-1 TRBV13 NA CASRARGTDTEAFF TGTGCCAGCAGGGCCAGGGGAACGGACACTGAAGCTTTCTTT
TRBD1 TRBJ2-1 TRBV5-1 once CASSFEQGPYNEQFF TGCGCCAGCAGCTTCGAACAGGGGCCCTACAATGAGCAGTTCTTC
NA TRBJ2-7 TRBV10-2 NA CASSEYRFSYEQYF TGCGCCAGCAGTGAGTACAGGTTTTCCTACGAGCAGTACTTC
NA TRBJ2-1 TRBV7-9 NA CASSFGLYNEQFF TGTGCCAGCAGCTTCGGTCTATACAATGAGCAGTTCTTC
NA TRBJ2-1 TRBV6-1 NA CASTPSRQRSEQFF TGTGCCAGCACCCCCTCGAGGCAGAGAAGTGAGCAGTTCTTC
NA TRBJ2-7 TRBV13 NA CASSAYSTVAYEQYF TGTGCCAGCAGCGCCTACTCGACAGTGGCCTACGAGCAGTACTTC
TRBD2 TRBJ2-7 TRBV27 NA CASSTRLAGGYEQYF TGTGCCAGCAGCACCCGACTAGCGGGAGGCTACGAGCAGTACTTC
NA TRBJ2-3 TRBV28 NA CASSLNSGIHQDTQYF TGTGCCAGCAGTTTGAATAGCGGTATTCACCAGGATACGCAGTATTTT
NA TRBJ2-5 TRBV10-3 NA CAISEGGTMGTQYF TGTGCCATCAGTGAGGGGGGGACGATGGGGACCCAGTACTTC
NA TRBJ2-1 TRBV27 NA CASSPGTVNEQFF TGTGCCAGCAGTCCGGGGACTGTTAATGAGCAGTTCTTC
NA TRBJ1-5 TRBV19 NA CASSGDNQPQHF TGTGCCAGTAGCGGGGATAATCAGCCCCAGCATTTT
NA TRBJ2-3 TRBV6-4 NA CATPPGGCTDTQYF TGTGCCACCCCCCCTGGGGGGTGCACAGATACGCAGTATTTT
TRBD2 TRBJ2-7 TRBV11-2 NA CASRGLAGPKTYEQYF TGTGCCAGCCGGGGACTAGCGGGACCTAAAACCTACGAGCAGTACTTC
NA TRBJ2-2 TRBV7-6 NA CASSLATRNTGELFF TGTGCCAGCAGCTTAGCGACAAGGAACACCGGGGAGCTGTTTTTT
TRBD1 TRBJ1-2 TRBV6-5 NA CASSRTGGAGGYTF TGTGCCAGCAGCCGGACAGGTGGGGCTGGTGGCTACACCTTC
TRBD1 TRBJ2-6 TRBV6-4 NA CASSDTGESGANVLTF TGTGCCAGCAGTGACACAGGGGAGTCAGGGGCCAACGTCCTGACTTTC
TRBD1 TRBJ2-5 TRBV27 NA CASSFHRGKETQYF TGTGCCAGCAGTTTTCACAGGGGGAAAGAGACCCAGTACTTC
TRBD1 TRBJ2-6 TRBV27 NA CASRRTGGGLSGANVLTF TGTGCCAGCAGGAGGACAGGGGGCGGCCTATCGGGGGCCAACGTCCTGACTTTC
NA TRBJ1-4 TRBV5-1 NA CASSPLAGRNEKLFF TGCGCCAGCAGCCCGCTGGCCGGGAGGAATGAAAAACTGTTTTTT
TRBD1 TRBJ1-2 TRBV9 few CASSVARTGAGYTF TGTGCCAGCAGCGTAGCGAGGACAGGGGCTGGCTACACCTTC
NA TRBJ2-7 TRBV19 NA CASSLGQSIEQYF TGTGCCAGTAGTCTGGGACAATCCATCGAGCAGTACTTC
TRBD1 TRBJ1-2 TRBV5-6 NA CASSPGTGTVYGYTF TGTGCCAGCAGCCCTGGGACAGGGACCGTCTATGGCTACACCTTC
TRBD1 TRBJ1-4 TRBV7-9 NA CASSSGQGNEKLFF TGTGCCAGCAGCTCCGGACAGGGCAATGAAAAACTGTTTTTT
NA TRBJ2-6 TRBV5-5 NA CASSLPGMGANVLTF TGTGCCAGCAGCTTGCCGGGAATGGGAGCCAACGTCCTGACTTTC
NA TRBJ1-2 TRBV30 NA CAWSVSGSLMGYGYTF TGTGCCTGGAGTGTAAGTGGTAGCCTGATGGGCTATGGCTACACCTTC
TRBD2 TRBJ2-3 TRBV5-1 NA CASSLLASGRSDTQYF TGCGCCAGCAGCTTGTTGGCTAGCGGGAGATCAGATACGCAGTATTTT
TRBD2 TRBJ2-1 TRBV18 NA CASSPSGGRVNEQFF TGTGCCAGCTCACCGTCGGGCGGGAGGGTCAATGAGCAGTTCTTC
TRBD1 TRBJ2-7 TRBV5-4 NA CASSLGGGTGTYEQYF TGTGCCAGCAGCTTGGGGGGCGGGACAGGGACCTACGAGCAGTACTTC
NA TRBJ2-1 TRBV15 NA CATSRDVGQSSYNEQFF TGTGCCACCAGCAGAGATGTTGGGCAGTCCTCCTACAATGAGCAGTTCTTC
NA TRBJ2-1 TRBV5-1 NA CASSLAGVTGNEQFF TGCGCCAGCAGCTTGGCGGGAGTAACGGGCAATGAGCAGTTCTTC
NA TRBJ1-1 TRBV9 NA CASSVDGGNTEAFF TGTGCCAGCAGCGTAGACGGAGGGAACACTGAAGCTTTCTTT